What follows are 8 T cell receptor beta chains derived from one specimen sequenced in a study of blood T cell repertoires in COVID-19. Assay used: immunoSEQ multiplex PCR; TCRdb lists only in-frame clones, some missing. Of about 320,000 clones in the sample, around nine tenths are singletons; the top ten hold approximately 5.2%. Sequenced sample: PBMCs or T cells enriched from blood (not recorded which). Receptor source: a man between 60 and 75 years old who had recovered from COVID-19.

The rearrangement uses TRBV24-1 and TRBJ2-5; D possibly corresponds to TRBD1 (6 bases). CDR3 size: 16 residues. V gave up 3 bases and J gave up 8 bases, with 21 bases separating them. Germline V CDR1 and CDR2: KGHDR, SFDVKD. The CDR3 sequence is CATSDPHSPGHVTQYF. The CDR3 DNA reads as TGTGCCACCAGTGATCCTCATTCTCCGGGACACGTCACCCAGTACTTC.

This clone was detected once. The CDR3 region has the DNA TGTGCCAGCAGTTTCTCGACAGGGCTTGACACTGAAGCTTTCTTT. Amino acids: CASSFSTGLDTEAFF. V gene TRBV28 combines with J gene TRBJ1-1, with 7 bases identical to TRBD1. V shed 3 bases and J 3 bases; nucleotides not matched to a gene: 7. Germline CDR1 reads MDHEN; CDR2 reads SYDVKM. CDR3 length equals 15 residues.

V usage is TRBV5-4 and J usage is TRBJ2-5, with D hard to call. Trimming shortened V by 4 bases and J by 3 bases, and 13 bases separated the two germline ends. Germline V gene sequence: CDR1 SGHNT, CDR2 YYREEE (reference sequence). The CDR3 extends over 14 amino acids. The chain's CDR3 is CASSMLYNEETQYF. CDR3 DNA: TGTGCCAGCAGCATGCTCTATAATGAAGAGACCCAGTACTTC.

The gene calls are TRBV5-5 and TRBJ2-2; no clear D. V was cut by 0 bases and J by 6 bases, with 15 bases left in between. This CDR3 has 16 residues. CDR1 and CDR2 from the germline V gene are SGHKS and YYEKEE (reference sequence). This CDR3 is CASSLARLLLAGELFF. The CDR3 DNA is TGTGCCAGCAGCTTGGCTCGACTGTTGTTGGCCGGGGAGCTGTTTTTT.

CDR3 region: CASSSRQGGGYTF. CDR3 DNA: TGTGCCAGCAGCTCCCGACAGGGAGGAGGCTACACCTTC. The chain carries TRBV13 and TRBJ1-2, with 7 bases aligning to TRBD1. The CDR3 is 13 residues long. The ends lost 4 bases at V and 8 bases at J; junction bases unmatched: 7. Germline V gene sequence: CDR1 PRHDT, CDR2 FYEKMQ (reference sequence).

The V gene is TRBV28, the J gene TRBJ2-7; 8 bases line up with TRBD1. The CDR3 is made up of 15 amino acids. The V gene's germline CDR1 is MDHEN and CDR2 SYDVKM. V shed 1 base and J 9 bases; nucleotides not matched to a gene: 11. The DNA for the CDR3 is TGTGCCAGCAGTTTATTGTCTGCAGGGGGCGCGTGGCAGTACTTC. Its translation: CASSLLSAGGAWQYF.

The DNA of the CDR3 is TGCGCCAGCAGCACTAGCGGGGCTAGCACAGATACGCAGTATTTT. Protein sequence: CASSTSGASTDTQYF. The chain recombines TRBV5-1 with TRBJ2-3, with 10 bases matching TRBD2. The length of the CDR3 is 15 residues. CDR1 is SGHRS and CDR2 is YFSETQ in the germline V gene. The V segment lost 4 bases and the J segment 0 bases; nucleotides outside the gene matches: 2. The whole variable domain, remainder taken from reference TRBV5-1 and TRBJ2-3, is KAGVTQTPRYLIKTRGQQVTLSCSPISGHRSVSWYQQTPGQGLQFLFEYFSETQRNKGNFPGRFSGRQFSNSRSEMNVSTLELGDSALYLCASSTSGASTDTQYFGPGTRLTVL.

The rearrangement uses TRBV10-3 and TRBJ2-7, with 12 bases that match TRBD2. The CDR3 consists of 15 residues. From germline, CDR1 is ENHRY and CDR2 SYGVKD. The ends lost 2 bases at V and 4 bases at J; junction bases unmatched: 3. CDR3 sequence: CAISEGLAGGYEQYF. CDR3 DNA: TGTGCCATCAGTGAGGGGCTAGCGGGAGGGTACGAGCAGTACTTC.